This T cell receptor (beta chain) derives from a study of cytomegalovirus exposure and HLA in healthy donors. Findings and caveats of the study: A later analysis showed TCR association rates differing by HLA locus, peaking at DRB1 and lowest at HLA-C. Sequencing artifact likely explains a cluster of highly shared sequence variants. Previously analyzed data showed that most TCR beta V segments were productive at a frequency of about 90% or about 30%.

Note on this clone: Its antigen remains unknown.

This PCR relied on a set of 60 Vbeta primers and 13 Jbeta primers. Profiling relied on immunoSEQ multiplex PCR, and the TCRdb table lists in-frame clones only, not all of them. The sample carries 150,000 to 200,000 clones, about four fifths recorded once. The junction had 6 bases not matched to a gene; V was cut back by 5 bases and J by 3 bases. Germline V gene data show CDR1 as PRHDT and CDR2 as FYEKMQ (reference sequence). There are 16 residues in the CDR3. Sequencing was done on a sample of PBMCs. The source is a woman under 40 in good health and CMV-seropositive. The J gene is TRBJ2-1, the V gene TRBV13, with 11 nucleotides matching TRBD1. The CDR3 region has the DNA TGTGCCAGCAGCCCCCGGGACAGGGGGAACTACAATGAGCAGTTCTTC. It specifies CASSPRDRGNYNEQFF.